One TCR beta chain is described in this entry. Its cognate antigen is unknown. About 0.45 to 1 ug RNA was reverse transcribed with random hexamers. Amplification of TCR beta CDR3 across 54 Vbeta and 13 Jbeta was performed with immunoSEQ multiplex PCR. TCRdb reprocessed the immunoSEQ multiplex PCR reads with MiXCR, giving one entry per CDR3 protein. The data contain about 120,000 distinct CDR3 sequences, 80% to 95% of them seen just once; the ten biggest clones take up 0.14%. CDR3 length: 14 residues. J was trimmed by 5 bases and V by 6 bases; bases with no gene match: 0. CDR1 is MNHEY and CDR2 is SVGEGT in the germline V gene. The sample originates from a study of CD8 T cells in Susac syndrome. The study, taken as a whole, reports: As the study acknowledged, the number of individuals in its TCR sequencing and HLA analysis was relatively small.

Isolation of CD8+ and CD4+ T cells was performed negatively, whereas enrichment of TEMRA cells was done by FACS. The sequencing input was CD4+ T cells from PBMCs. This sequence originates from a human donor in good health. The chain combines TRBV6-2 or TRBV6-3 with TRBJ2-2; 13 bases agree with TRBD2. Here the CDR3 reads CASRGLAGTGELFF. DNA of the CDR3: TGTGCCAGCAGGGGACTAGCGGGAACCGGGGAGCTGTTTTTT.